This record covers a single T cell receptor beta chain. These data come from a study of lymphopenia after photon versus proton radiotherapy. Germline CDR1 MRHNA, CDR2 SNTAGT. Trimming removed 6 bases from V and 3 bases from J, with 11 bases in between. The CDR3 has 14 residues. TCRdb's table, derived via immunoSEQ multiplex PCR, lists solely in-frame clones and lacks some. The sample has 150,000 to 200,000 clones; about 88% are singletons. J is TRBJ2-2 and V is TRBV6-4, with no clear D. This receptor was identified in a man aged 45-60 years with gastric cancer. The source was peripheral blood, collected from a patient treated with photon-based radiotherapy. The CDR3 DNA follows: TGTGCCAGCAGAAGGGTCGGTGACACCGGGGAGCTGTTTTTT. This translates into CASRRVGDTGELFF.